Below, 19 T cell receptor beta chains from the same sample are listed, as sequenced in a study of identical twins. TCRdb reprocessed the 5' RACE reads with MiXCR, giving one entry per CDR3 protein. Of just under 650,000 distinct CDR3 sequences in the sample, just over 7% were seen once. These data were also reused for a study on yellow fever vaccine responses in identical twins.

The sequenced sample consisted of PBMCs. These TCRs come from a woman aged 18-29 years in good health.

The chain employs TRBV5-1 and TRBJ2-7; D uncertain. The CDR3 totals 13 residues. Trimming took 7 bases from V and 1 from J, leaving 12 bases between them. Germline V gene data show CDR1 as SGHRS and CDR2 as YFSETQ. The CDR3 nucleotides read TGCGCCAGCCGAAACAGCGAATCCTACGAGCAGTACTTC. Protein product: CASRNSESYEQYF.

This clonotype was seen many times. This chain links TRBV12-3 or TRBV12-4 with TRBJ2-1; a weak D match, TRBD1 (8 bases). This CDR3 spans 16 amino acids. V was cut by 5 bases and J by 7 bases, with 21 bases left in between. The CDR3 DNA reads TGTGCCAGCAGTGACAGGGGAGGGGGGCTAGGGAATGAGCAGTTCTTC. Its protein is CASSDRGGGLGNEQFF.

The V call is TRBV20-1, the J call TRBJ2-1, with D perhaps given as TRBD1 or TRBD2 (6 bases each). The CDR3 loop spans 13 amino acids. The germline CDR1 and CDR2 sequences are DFQATT and SNEGSKA (reference sequence). V was pared by 6 bases and J by 10 bases, with 19 bases between. CDR3 in DNA: TGCAGTGCGAGGGGGGTGGGTATGGGGGAGCAGTTCTTC. It specifies CSARGVGMGEQFF.

Only a few counts were recorded for this clonotype. V usage is TRBV14 and J usage is TRBJ2-5; D might be TRBD2 (6 bases). V shed 4 bases and J shed 2 bases, with 11 bases lying between them. Germline V gene data show CDR1 as SGHDN and CDR2 as FVKESK. The CDR3 has 14 amino acids. For the CDR3, the DNA is TGTGCCAGCAGCCGTACTAGCAGTCAAGAGACCCAGTACTTC. Translating it yields CASSRTSSQETQYF.

This clonotype was seen many times. The rearrangement uses TRBV5-1 and TRBJ1-6, with 7 bases matching TRBD1. The CDR3 covers 13 residues. Germline V lookup: CDR1 SGHRS, CDR2 YFSETQ. V dropped 0 bases and J dropped 10; count of bases not matched to a gene: 1. This chain's CDR3 is CASSLDRGSPLHF. In DNA, the CDR3 is TGCGCCAGCAGCTTGGACAGGGGATCACCCCTCCACTTT.

This clonotype was seen a few times. The V and J genes are TRBV5-5 and TRBJ2-7; 10 bases are shared with TRBD2. V dropped 0 bases and J dropped 9; count of bases not matched to a gene: 18. The CDR3 consists of 18 residues. Per germline, CDR1 SGHKS and CDR2 YYEKEE (reference sequence). The CDR3 DNA reads TGTGCCAGCAGCTTGGTAGGAGCGGGAGGGCCGAATACGTTATGGCAGTACTTC. This encodes CASSLVGAGGPNTLWQYF. Based on the CDR3 plus reference TRBV5-5 and TRBJ2-7, the full variable domain is DAGVTQSPTHLIKTRGQQVTLRCSPISGHKSVSWYQQVLGQGPQFIFQYYEKEERGRGNFPDRFSARQFPNYSSELNVNALLLGDSALYLCASSLVGAGGPNTLWQYFGPGTRLTVT.

The gene calls are TRBV4-1 and TRBJ2-3, with TRBD2 matching over 9 bases. Germline V CDR1 and CDR2: MGHRA, YSYEKL. The CDR3 sequence is 21 residues long. J was trimmed by 2 bases and V by 0 bases; bases with no gene match: 18. CDR3 nucleotides: TGCGCCAGCAGCCAAGACGTGTGGGACTGGAAGACTAGCGGACCCACAGATACGCAGTATTTT. Residues: CASSQDVWDWKTSGPTDTQYF.

The chain joins TRBV27 to TRBJ2-1; D is tentatively TRBD1 or TRBD2 (5 bases each). This CDR3 has 14 residues. CDR1 is MNHEY and CDR2 is SMNVEV in the germline V gene (reference sequence). V was cut by 6 bases and J by 7 bases, with 16 bases left in between. This chain's CDR3 is CASSSGTPWNEQFF. CDR3 nucleotide sequence: TGTGCCAGCAGCTCCGGGACGCCCTGGAATGAGCAGTTCTTC.

This chain uses TRBV6-5 with TRBJ2-5, with TRBD2 matching over 11 bases. The CDR3 totals 16 residues. Germline V gene sequence: CDR1 MNHEY, CDR2 SVGAGI. V lost 2 bases to trimming and J lost 7 bases; unmatched junction nucleotides: 9. This CDR3 reads CASSYLAGGPKGTQYF. As DNA, the CDR3 is TGTGCCAGCAGTTACCTAGCGGGGGGCCCGAAGGGGACCCAGTACTTC.

The gene calls are TRBV24-1 and TRBJ2-1, with TRBD2 matching over 10 bases. The CDR3 extends over 19 amino acids. Germline CDR1 is KGHDR and CDR2 is SFDVKD. V was clipped by 6 bases and J by 3 bases; unmatched bases: 16. This chain's CDR3 is CATSPSFIDSGRSYNEQFF. The CDR3, as DNA: TGTGCCACCAGTCCCTCTTTCATCGATAGCGGGAGGAGCTACAATGAGCAGTTCTTC.

This clonotype was counted only a few times. The CDR3 bases are TGTGCCAGCAGTACTCCTGGGACTAGACAGGGGGAGGGGGTAGCCAAAAACATTCAGTACTTC. Its protein product is CASSTPGTRQGEGVAKNIQYF. V usage is TRBV2 and J usage is TRBJ2-4; possibly TRBD1 for D (9 bases). The CDR3 extends over 21 amino acids. Trimming pared 5 bases from V and 0 bases from J, leaving 29 bases between. From germline, CDR1 is SNHLY and CDR2 FYNNEI. Together with reference TRBV2 and TRBJ2-4, the CDR3 gives the full variable domain: EPEVTQTPSHQVTQMGQEVILRCVPISNHLYFYWYRQILGQKVEFLVSFYNNEISEKSEIFDDQFSVERPDGSNFTLKIRSTKLEDSAMYFCASSTPGTRQGEGVAKNIQYFGAGTRLSVL.

This clonotype was found a few times. As DNA, the CDR3 is TGTGCCAGCAGTCACCTCGGGACTAGCGGGACCTACGAGCAGTACTTC. It specifies CASSHLGTSGTYEQYF. The chain recombines TRBV6-2 or TRBV6-3 with TRBJ2-7; 13 bases agree with TRBD2. CDR1 and CDR2 from the germline V gene are MNHEY and SVGEGT. There are 16 residues in the CDR3. The ends lost 5 bases at V and 2 bases at J; junction bases unmatched: 6.

The chain has TRBV28 and TRBJ1-2; D uncertain. The V gene's germline CDR1 is MDHEN and CDR2 SYDVKM. V gave up 6 bases and J gave up 6 bases, with 8 bases separating them. There are 11 residues in the CDR3. The CDR3 coding sequence is TGTGCCAGCAGCGAGCGGGATGGCTACACCTTC. It yields the protein CASSERDGYTF.

This clonotype was recorded many times. The V and J genes are TRBV12-3 or TRBV12-4 and TRBJ2-7; TRBD1 is a possible D gene (5 bases). V dropped 0 bases and J dropped 2 bases, with 17 bases sitting between them. This CDR3 is built from 17 residues. Here the CDR3 DNA reads TGTGCCAGCAGTTTAGCCCCTCCAGGGTCCAATGCCTACGAGCAGTACTTC. Its protein product is CASSLAPPGSNAYEQYF.

This clonotype was seen more than once but under ten times. This chain uses TRBV12-3 or TRBV12-4 with TRBJ2-3; D may correspond to TRBD1 or TRBD2 (5 bases each). Trimming cost V 7 bases and J 5 bases, with 10 bases left between them. This CDR3 spans 12 amino acids. CDR3: CASTPRGDTQYF. CDR3 bases: TGTGCCAGCACTCCGAGGGGAGATACGCAGTATTTT.

The genes are TRBV12-3 or TRBV12-4 and TRBJ1-3, with 10 bases identical to TRBD1. Germline trimming cut 6 bases from V and 8 bases from J; bases unmatched to any gene: 7. The length of the CDR3 is 14 residues. The CDR3 DNA is TGTGCCAGCAGCCGGGACAGGGGAAGACACACCATATATTTT. Translating gives CASSRDRGRHTIYF.

This clonotype was found a few times. The chain is built from TRBV20-1 and TRBJ1-4; D might be TRBD1 (5 bases). Trimming left V 3 bases short and J 6 bases short, with 11 bases between. The CDR3 is 13 residues long. CDR1 and CDR2 (germline): DFQATT, SNEGSKA (reference sequence). The CDR3 is CSASSQGDEKLFF. Written as DNA, the CDR3 is TGCAGTGCTAGTTCCCAGGGAGATGAAAAACTGTTTTTT.

This clonotype was counted a few times. J is TRBJ2-2 and V is TRBV3-1; D perhaps matches TRBD2 (5 bases). Per germline, CDR1 LGHDT and CDR2 YNNKEL (reference sequence). The germline V and J ends were trimmed by 1 base and 5 bases, with 8 bases remaining between them. The CDR3 contains 14 residues. The CDR3: CASSQGGKTGELFF. In DNA form, the CDR3 reads TGTGCCAGCAGCCAAGGAGGGAAGACCGGGGAGCTGTTTTTT. The full variable domain, in which reference TRBV3-1 and TRBJ2-2 provide the parts outside the CDR3, is DTAVSQTPKYLVTQMGNDKSIKCEQNLGHDTMYWYKQDSKKFLKIMFSYNNKELIINETVPNRFSPKSPDKAHLNLHINSLELGDSAVYFCASSQGGKTGELFFGEGSRLTVL.

This clonotype has ten or more counts. The gene calls are TRBV7-8 and TRBJ2-2; TRBD1 matches 8 bases. V lost 7 bases, J lost 3 bases, and 10 bases stayed unmatched. Germline V gene lookup returns CDR1 SGHVS and CDR2 FQNEAQ. The CDR3 loop spans 16 amino acids. The chain's CDR3 is CASTIGTGGDTGELFF. In DNA, the CDR3 is TGTGCCAGCACTATTGGGACAGGCGGAGACACCGGGGAGCTGTTTTTT.